This T cell receptor beta chain was found in a study of T cell repertoires in aging, cancer and after chemotherapy. Findings of the study overall: No conclusions about immunological memory after chemotherapy can be drawn from the repertoire data. Healthy donors lost TCR diversity with age mainly through richness, cancer patients through richness and evenness. Compared with age-matched healthy donors, untreated hematological or solid cancer patients showed higher blood TCR clonality. Rebound thymic output was suggested by rising median generation probability during chemotherapy in each cancer cohort.

Details on this clonotype: Its specificity is unknown.

The trim removed 0 bases at V and 3 bases at J, leaving 4 bases unmatched. Per the germline V gene, CDR1 is PRHDT and CDR2 is FYEKMQ (reference sequence). CDR3 length equals 15 residues. Amplification of TCR beta used genomic DNA extracted from peripheral blood. Rearranged V-D-J TRB sequences were amplified with a mixed TRB-A/B primer pool. TCRdb analysed the multiplex PCR reads with MiXCR anew, one entry per CDR3 protein. This sample has 5,000 to 8,000 distinct CDR3 sequences, with about 32% found just once. The receptor was derived from a human donor with a blood cancer. This chain joins TRBV13 and TRBJ2-5; 7 nucleotides line up with TRBD2. Sequenced sample: blood. The CDR3 sequence: CASSLGGLAEETQYF. DNA of the CDR3: TGTGCCAGCAGCTTAGGCGGGCTAGCGGAAGAGACCCAGTACTTC. Based on the CDR3 plus reference TRBV13 and TRBJ2-5, the full variable domain is AAGVIQSPRHLIKEKRETATLKCYPIPRHDTVYWYQQGPGQDPQFLISFYEKMQSDKGSIPDRFSAQQFSDYHSELNMSSLELGDSALYFCASSLGGLAEETQYFGPGTRLLVL.